The clone carrying this TCR beta chain showed up just once. In terms of age and location, participants ranged from about 18 to 100 years and lived in about two dozen US areas. The data are from a study of blood T cell repertoires in COVID-19. About the research overall: T cells, B-cell-depleted T cells, or PBMCs supplied cDNA or gDNA.

Profiled with immunoSEQ multiplex PCR; TCRdb holds only in-frame clones, not every one. Among fewer than 250,000 clones listed, about 85% were seen once. The receptor was isolated from a man younger than 40 who had recovered from COVID-19. Sequenced input: PBMCs or T cells enriched from blood (not recorded which).

CDR3 region: CASSLSLGTANNEQFF. The CDR3 coding sequence is TGTGCCAGCAGCCTGTCTTTAGGGACAGCCAACAATGAGCAGTTCTTC. V gene TRBV5-6 combines with J gene TRBJ2-1; 7 bases align to TRBD1. The ends lost 4 bases at V and 5 bases at J; junction bases unmatched: 12. Germline CDR1 reads SGHDT; CDR2 reads YYEEEE. The CDR3 covers 16 residues.